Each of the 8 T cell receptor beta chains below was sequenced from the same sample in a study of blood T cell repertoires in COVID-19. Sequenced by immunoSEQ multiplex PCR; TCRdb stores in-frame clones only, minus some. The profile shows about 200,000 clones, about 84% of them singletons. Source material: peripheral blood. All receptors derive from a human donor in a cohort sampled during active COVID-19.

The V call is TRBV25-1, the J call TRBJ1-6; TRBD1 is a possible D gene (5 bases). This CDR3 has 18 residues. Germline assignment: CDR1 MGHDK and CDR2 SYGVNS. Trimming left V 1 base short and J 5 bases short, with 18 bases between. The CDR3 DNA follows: TGTGCCAGCAGTGAATTAAGGGTAGAAGGGGTTAATAATTCACCCCTCCACTTT. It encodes CASSELRVEGVNNSPLHF. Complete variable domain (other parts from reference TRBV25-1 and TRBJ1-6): EADIYQTPRYLVIGTGKKITLECSQTMGHDKMYWYQQDPGMELHLIHYSYGVNSTEKGDLSSESTVSRIRTEHFPLTLESARPSHTSQYLCASSELRVEGVNNSPLHFGNGTRLTVT.

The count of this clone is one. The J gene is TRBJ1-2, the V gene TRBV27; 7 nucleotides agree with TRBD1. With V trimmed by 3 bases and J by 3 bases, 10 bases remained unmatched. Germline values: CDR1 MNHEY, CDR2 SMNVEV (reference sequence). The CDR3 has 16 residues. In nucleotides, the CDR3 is TGTGCCAGCAGTTTTTCCAGGGGGGCGATTTACTATGGCTACACCTTC. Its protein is CASSFSRGAIYYGYTF.

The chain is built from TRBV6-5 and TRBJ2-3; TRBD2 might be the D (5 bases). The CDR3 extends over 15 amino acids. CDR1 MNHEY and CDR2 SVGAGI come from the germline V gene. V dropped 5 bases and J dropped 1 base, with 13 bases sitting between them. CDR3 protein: CASSLRETRTDTQYF. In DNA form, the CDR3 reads TGTGCCAGCAGTCTTAGGGAGACCCGCACAGATACGCAGTATTTT.

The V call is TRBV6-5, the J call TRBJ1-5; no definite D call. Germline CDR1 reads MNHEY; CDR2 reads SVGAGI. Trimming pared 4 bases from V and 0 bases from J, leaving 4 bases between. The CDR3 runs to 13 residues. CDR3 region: CASSFNSNQPQHF. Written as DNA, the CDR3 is TGTGCCAGCAGTTTCAATAGCAATCAGCCCCAGCATTTT.

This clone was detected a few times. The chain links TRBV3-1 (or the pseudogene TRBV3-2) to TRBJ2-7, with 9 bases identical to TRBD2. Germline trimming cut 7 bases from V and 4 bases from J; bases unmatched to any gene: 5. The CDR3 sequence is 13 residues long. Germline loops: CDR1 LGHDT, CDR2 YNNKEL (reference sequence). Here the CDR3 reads CASTNSGSYEQYF. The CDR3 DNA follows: TGTGCCAGCACAAATAGCGGGAGTTACGAGCAGTACTTC.

CDR3 in DNA: TGCAGTGCTATCCTAGACGAGCAGTACTTC. This sequence encodes CSAILDEQYF. J is TRBJ2-7 and V is TRBV20-1, with no clear D. The germline V and J ends were trimmed by 4 bases and 5 bases, with 6 bases remaining between them. CDR3 length: 10 amino acids. Germline V gene data show CDR1 as DFQATT and CDR2 as SNEGSKA (reference sequence).

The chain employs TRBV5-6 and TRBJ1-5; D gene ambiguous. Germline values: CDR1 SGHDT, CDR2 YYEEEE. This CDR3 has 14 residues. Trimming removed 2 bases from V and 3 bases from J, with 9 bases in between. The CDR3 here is CASSFGRFNQPQHF. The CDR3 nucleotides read TGTGCCAGCAGCTTTGGGAGGTTCAATCAGCCCCAGCATTTT.

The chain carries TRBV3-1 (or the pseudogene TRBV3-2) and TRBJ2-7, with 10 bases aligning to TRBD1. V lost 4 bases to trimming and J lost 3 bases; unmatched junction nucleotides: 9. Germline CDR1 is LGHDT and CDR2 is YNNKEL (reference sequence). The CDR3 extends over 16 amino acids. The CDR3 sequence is CASSPPRDRGDYEQYF. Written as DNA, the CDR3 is TGTGCCAGCAGCCCTCCCCGGGACAGGGGAGACTACGAGCAGTACTTC.